The entry below gives a single TCR beta chain sequence along with its context. This record belongs to a study of blood T cell repertoires in COVID-19. Background on the study: Acute and convalescent COVID-19 samples came from the United States, Italy and Spain. The cDNA or gDNA used as material had been derived from T cells, B-cell-depleted T cells, or PBMCs.

Germline V CDR1 and CDR2: LGHNA, YSLEER. This CDR3 contains 14 residues. Trimming removed 3 bases from V and 3 bases from J, with 10 bases in between. In the original processing: Researchers report that nucleated cell counts were estimated from reference gene primer amplification. The table came from immunoSEQ multiplex PCR; TCRdb's copy has only in-frame clones and leaves some out. V, J and clone size were drawn from that table, and D and trimming were deduced from the DNA. The table records about 55,000 clones, 80% to 90% of them present only once. The chain recombines TRBV4-3 with TRBJ2-3; D remains ambiguous. This clonotype was obtained from a man older than 75 with acute or convalescent COVID-19. Sample: peripheral blood. DNA for the CDR3: TGCGCCAGCAGCCATCTCCCTAAAACAGATACGCAGTATTTT. This translates into CASSHLPKTDTQYF.